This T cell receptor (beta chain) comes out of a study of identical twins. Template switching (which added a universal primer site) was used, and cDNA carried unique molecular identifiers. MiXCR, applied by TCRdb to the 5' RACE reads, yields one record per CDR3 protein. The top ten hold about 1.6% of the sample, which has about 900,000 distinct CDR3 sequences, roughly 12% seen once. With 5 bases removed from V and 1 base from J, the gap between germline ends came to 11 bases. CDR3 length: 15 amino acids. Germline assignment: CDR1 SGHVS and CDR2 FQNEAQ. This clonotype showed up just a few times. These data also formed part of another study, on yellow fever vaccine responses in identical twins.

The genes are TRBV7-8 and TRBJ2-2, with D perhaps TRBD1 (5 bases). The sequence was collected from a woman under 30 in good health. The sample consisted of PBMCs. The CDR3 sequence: CASSPPGQNTGELFF. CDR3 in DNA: TGTGCCAGCAGCCCCCCTGGACAGAACACCGGGGAGCTGTTTTTT.